The 2 T cell receptor beta chains given below trace back to one sample, sequenced in a study of shared clonotypes between healthy human individuals. Sequencing used immunoSEQ multiplex PCR; TCRdb keeps in-frame clones, though not all of them. The sample records about 520,000 clones, 95% to 96% being singletons. Specimen: naive CD4+ T cells sorted from blood. Subset indicated: CD45RA+ positively selected. All receptors come from a woman in her 30s in good health.

The chain recombines TRBV19 with TRBJ2-5, with D perhaps matching TRBD1 or TRBD2 (5 bases each). Trimming removed 3 bases at V and 5 bases at J, with 13 bases between. Germline V gene data show CDR1 as LNHDA and CDR2 as SQIVND (reference sequence). This CDR3 has 14 amino acids. Here the CDR3 reads CASSIRFGTETQYF. The CDR3 nucleotides are TGTGCCAGTAGTATCAGGTTTGGGACGGAGACCCAGTACTTC.

J is TRBJ2-3 and V is TRBV11-3; TRBD2 aligns across 10 bases. The ends lost 0 bases at V and 3 bases at J; junction bases unmatched: 9. Germline assignment: CDR1 SGHNT and CDR2 YENEEA. The CDR3 runs 18 residues. The CDR3 DNA is TGTGCCAGCAGCTTAGATCCCCCTAGCGGGAGTGGTACAGATACGCAGTATTTT. Translation: CASSLDPPSGSGTDTQYF.